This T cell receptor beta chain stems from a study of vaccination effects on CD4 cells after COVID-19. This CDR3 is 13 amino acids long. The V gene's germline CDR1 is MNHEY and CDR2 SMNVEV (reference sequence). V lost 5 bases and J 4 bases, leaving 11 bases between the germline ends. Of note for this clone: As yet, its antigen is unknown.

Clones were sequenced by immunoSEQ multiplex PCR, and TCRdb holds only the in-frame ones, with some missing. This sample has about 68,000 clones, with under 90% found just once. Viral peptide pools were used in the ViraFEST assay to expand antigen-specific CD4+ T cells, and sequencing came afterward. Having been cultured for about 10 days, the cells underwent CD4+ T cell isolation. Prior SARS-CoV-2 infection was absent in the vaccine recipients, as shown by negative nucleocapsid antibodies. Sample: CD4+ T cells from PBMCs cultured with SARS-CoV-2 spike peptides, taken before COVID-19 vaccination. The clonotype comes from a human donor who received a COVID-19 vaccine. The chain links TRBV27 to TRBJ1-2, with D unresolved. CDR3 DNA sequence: TGTGCCAGCAGTCGAGGGTACGGCTATGGCTACACCTTC. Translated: CASSRGYGYGYTF.